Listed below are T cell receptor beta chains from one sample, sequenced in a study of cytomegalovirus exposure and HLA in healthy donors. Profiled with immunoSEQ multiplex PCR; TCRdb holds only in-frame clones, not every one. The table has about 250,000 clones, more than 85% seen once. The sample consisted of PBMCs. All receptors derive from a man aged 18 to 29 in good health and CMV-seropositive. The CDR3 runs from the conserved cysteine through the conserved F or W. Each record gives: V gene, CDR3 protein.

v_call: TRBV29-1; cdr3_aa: CSVSDAGAVTRGYTF
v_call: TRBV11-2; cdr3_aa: CASSPAGTGPIWTQYF
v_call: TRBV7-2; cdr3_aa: CASSFWSQETQYF
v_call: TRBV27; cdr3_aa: CASSSIYEQYF
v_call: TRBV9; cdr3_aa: CASSVGGGSPDTQYF
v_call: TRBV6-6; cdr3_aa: CASSRLSGAYEQYF
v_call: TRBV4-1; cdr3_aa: CASSSRGDQPQHF
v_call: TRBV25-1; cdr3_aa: CASSEYPSSGELFF
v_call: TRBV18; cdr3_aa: CASSPPSQLYEQYF
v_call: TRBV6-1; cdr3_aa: CASSARDSYEQYF
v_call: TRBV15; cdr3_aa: CATSEINEKLFF
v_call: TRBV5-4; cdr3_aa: CASSEGTAINYGYTF
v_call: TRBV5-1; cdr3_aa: CASSFLNDPSYGYTF
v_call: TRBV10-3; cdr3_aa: CAISEGRPGNQPQHF
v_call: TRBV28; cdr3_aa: CASRTGGYGYTF
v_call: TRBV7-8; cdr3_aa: CASSWTGSNYGYTF
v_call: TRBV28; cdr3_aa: CASSLNRGYEQYF
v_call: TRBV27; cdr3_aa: CASSLSVTDTGEAFF
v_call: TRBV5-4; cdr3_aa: CASSFGTRSGYNEQFF
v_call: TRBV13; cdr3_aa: CASSLGANNEQFF
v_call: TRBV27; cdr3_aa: CASRHGQGQIYNEQFF
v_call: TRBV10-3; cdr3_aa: CAISDIGQGANYGYTF
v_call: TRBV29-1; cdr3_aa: CTTRSHRRGPSYEQYF
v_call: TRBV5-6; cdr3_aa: CASRALGWGINTEAFF
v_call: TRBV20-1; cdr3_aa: CSARDLDEQYF
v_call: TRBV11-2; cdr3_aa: CASSWTSDVTYNEQFF
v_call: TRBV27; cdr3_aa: CASSSSLAYNEQFF
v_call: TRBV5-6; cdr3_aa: CASSPQSRYGGRSSYEQYF
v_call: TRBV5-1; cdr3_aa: CASSLGVSYEQYF
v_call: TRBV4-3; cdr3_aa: CASSLLAGDQPQHF
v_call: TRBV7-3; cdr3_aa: CASSPKPGEAFF
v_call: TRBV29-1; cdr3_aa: CSVEERGQGKFGAFF
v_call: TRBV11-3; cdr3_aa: CASRTLAGVSTDTQYF
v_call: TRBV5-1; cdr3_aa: CASSSTGEETQYF
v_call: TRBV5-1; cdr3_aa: CASSLAEREQYF
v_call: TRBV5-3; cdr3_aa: CARRPQRTGEYEQYF
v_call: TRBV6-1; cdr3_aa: CASTGRDSMDEQFF
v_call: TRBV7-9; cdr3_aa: CASSFGGYYGYTF
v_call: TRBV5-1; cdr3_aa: CASSLNTYYEQYF
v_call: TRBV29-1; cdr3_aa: CSVVPGTGRYEQYF
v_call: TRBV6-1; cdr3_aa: CASITGGRLFEQYF
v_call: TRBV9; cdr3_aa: CASSVGDGVADTQYF
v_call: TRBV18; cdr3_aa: CASSHRDSTDTQYF
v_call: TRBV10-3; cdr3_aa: CAISPDRDYNYGYTF
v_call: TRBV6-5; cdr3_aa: CASSSVGAGTYEQYF
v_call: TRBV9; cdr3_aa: CASSVGGLGYYNEQFF
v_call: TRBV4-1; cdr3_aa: CASSQSLDPQNEKLFF
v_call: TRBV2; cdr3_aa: CASSAGIFHEQYF